The present entry profiles one T cell receptor (beta chain) with its context. This sample is part of a study of technical replicates of blood from a few donors. Sequencing was performed with immunoSEQ multiplex PCR; in TCRdb, only in-frame clones are kept and a portion is missing. The sample holds some 48,000 clones; about 90% are singletons and the top ten take 3.9%. The receptor was isolated from a human donor in good health. Some clones in this sample may be carry-over from other donors' samples. The source material was PBMCs.

The CDR3 spells CASSPRSGFEQFF. Written as DNA, the CDR3 is TGCGCCAGCAGCCCCCGGTCAGGGTTTGAGCAGTTCTTC. The rearrangement joins TRBV4-3 to TRBJ2-1, with D perhaps TRBD1 (5 bases). V lost 4 bases to trimming and J lost 9 bases, with 13 bases between them. The CDR3 has 13 amino acids. The V gene's germline CDR1 is LGHNA and CDR2 YSLEER.